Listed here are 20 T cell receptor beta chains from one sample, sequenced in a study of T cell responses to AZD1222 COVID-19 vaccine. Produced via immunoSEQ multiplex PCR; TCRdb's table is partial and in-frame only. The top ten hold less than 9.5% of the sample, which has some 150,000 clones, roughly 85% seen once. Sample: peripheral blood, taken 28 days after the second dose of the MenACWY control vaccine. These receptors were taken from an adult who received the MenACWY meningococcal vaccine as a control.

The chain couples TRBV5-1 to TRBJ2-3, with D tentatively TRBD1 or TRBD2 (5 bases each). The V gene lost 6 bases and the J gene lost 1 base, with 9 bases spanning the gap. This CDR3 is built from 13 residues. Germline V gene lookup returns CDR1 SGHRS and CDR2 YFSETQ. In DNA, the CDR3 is TGCGCCAGCAAATTGGGGGGCACAGATACGCAGTATTTT. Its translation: CASKLGGTDTQYF.

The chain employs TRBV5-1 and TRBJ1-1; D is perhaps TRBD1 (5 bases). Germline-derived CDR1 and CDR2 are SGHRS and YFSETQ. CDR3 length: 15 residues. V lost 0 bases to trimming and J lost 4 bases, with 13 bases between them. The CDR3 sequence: CASSLGGVMVTEAFF. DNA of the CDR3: TGCGCCAGCAGCTTGGGGGGCGTCATGGTCACTGAAGCTTTCTTT.

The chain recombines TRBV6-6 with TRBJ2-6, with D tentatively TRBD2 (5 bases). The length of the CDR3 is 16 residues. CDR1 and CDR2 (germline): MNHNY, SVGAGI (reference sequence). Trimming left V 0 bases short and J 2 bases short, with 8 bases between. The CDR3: CASSYSAGTGANVLTF. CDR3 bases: TGTGCCAGCAGTTACTCAGCCGGGACTGGGGCCAACGTCCTGACTTTC.

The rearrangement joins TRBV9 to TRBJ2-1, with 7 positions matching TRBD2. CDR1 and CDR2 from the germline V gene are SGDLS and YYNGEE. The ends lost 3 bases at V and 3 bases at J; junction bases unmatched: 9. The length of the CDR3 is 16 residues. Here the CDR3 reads CASSAHKAGFYNEQFF. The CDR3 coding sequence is TGTGCCAGCAGCGCGCACAAAGCGGGGTTCTACAATGAGCAGTTCTTC.

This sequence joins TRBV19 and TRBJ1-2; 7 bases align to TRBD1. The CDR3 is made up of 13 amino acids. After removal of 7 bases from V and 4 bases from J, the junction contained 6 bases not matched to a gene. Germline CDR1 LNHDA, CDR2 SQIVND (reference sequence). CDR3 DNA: TGTGCCAGTACCCCGGGACAGACCTATGGCTACACCTTC. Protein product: CASTPGQTYGYTF. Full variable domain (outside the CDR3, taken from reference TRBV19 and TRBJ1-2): DGGITQSPKYLFRKEGQNVTLSCEQNLNHDAMYWYRQDPGQGLRLIYYSQIVNDFQKGDIAEGYSVSREKKESFPLTVTSAQKNPTAFYLCASTPGQTYGYTFGSGTRLTVV.

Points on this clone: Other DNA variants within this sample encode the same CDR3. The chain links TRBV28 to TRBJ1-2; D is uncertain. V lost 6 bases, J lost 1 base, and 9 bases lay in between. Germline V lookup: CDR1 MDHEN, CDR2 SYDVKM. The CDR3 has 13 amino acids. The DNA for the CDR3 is TGTGCCAGCAGCCTACGGGGTAACTATGGCTACACCTTC. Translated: CASSLRGNYGYTF.

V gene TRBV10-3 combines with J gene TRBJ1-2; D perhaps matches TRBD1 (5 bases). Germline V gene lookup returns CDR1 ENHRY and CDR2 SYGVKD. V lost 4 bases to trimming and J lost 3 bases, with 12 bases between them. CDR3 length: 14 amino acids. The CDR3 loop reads CAISGGPQDYGYTF. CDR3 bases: TGTGCCATCAGTGGGGGCCCCCAGGACTATGGCTACACCTTC.

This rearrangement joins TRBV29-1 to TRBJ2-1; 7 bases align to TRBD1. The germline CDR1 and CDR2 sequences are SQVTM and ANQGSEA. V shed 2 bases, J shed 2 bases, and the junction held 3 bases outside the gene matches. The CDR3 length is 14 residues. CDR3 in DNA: TGCAGCGTTGAACGGGACAGAACCTACAATGAGCAGTTCTTC. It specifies CSVERDRTYNEQFF.

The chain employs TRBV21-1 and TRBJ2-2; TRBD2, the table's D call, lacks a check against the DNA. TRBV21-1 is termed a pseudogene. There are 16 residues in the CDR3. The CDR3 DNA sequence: TGTGCCAGCAGCAAATATTGGACTAGCGACTGCGGGGAGCTGTTTTTT. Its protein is CASSKYWTSDCGELFF.

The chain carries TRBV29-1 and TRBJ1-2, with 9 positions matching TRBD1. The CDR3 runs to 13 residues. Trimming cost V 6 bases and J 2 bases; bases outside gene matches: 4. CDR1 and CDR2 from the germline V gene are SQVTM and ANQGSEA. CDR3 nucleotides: TGCAGCGTCAAGACAGGGGGGAACTATGGCTACACCTTC. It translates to CSVKTGGNYGYTF.

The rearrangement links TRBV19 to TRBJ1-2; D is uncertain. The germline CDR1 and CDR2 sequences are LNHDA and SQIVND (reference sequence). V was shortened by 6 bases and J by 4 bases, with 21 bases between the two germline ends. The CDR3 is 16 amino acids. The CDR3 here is CASRPPPGVEGYGYTF. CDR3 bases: TGTGCCAGTAGACCCCCCCCCGGGGTCGAAGGCTATGGCTACACCTTC. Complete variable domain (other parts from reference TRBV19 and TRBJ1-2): DGGITQSPKYLFRKEGQNVTLSCEQNLNHDAMYWYRQDPGQGLRLIYYSQIVNDFQKGDIAEGYSVSREKKESFPLTVTSAQKNPTAFYLCASRPPPGVEGYGYTFGSGTRLTVV.

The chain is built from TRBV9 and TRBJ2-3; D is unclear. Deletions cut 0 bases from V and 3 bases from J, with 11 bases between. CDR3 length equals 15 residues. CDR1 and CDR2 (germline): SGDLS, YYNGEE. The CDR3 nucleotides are TGTGCCAGCAGCGTAGGGGCCCCTCCAACAGATACGCAGTATTTT. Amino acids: CASSVGAPPTDTQYF.

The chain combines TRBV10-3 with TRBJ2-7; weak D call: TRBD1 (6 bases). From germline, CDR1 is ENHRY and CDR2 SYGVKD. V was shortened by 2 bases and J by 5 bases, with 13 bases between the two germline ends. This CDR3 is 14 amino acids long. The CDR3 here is CAISEGRGNNEQYF. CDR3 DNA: TGTGCCATCAGTGAGGGCAGGGGAAATAACGAGCAGTACTTC.

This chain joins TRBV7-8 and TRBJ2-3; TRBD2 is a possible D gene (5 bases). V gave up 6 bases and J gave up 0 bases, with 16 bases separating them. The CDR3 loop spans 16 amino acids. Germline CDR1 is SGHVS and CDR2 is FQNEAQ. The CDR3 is CASREEWWPSTDTQYF. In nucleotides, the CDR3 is TGTGCCAGCAGGGAGGAGTGGTGGCCTAGCACAGATACGCAGTATTTT.

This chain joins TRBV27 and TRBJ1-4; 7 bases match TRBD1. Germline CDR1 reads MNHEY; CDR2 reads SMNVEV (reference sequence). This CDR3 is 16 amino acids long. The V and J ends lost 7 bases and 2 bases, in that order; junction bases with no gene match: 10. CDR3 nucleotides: TGTGCCAGCAAACCAGGGGGGGGTTACACTAATGAAAAACTGTTTTTT. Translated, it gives CASKPGGGYTNEKLFF.

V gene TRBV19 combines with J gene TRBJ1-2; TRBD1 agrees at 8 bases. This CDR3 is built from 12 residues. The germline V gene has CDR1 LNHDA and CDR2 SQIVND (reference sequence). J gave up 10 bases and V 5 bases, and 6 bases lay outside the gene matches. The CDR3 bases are TGTGCCAGTAGTGGGGACAGGCCCTACTACACCTTC. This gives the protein CASSGDRPYYTF.

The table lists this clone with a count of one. The CDR3 here is CASSPGRGLWGYTF. In nucleotides, the CDR3 is TGTGCCAGCTCACCAGGGCGGGGACTGTGGGGCTACACCTTC. The genes are TRBV18 and TRBJ1-2; perhaps TRBD1 as D (5 bases). Trimming shortened V by 2 bases and J by 8 bases, and 15 bases separated the two germline ends. Germline CDR1 and CDR2: KGHSH and LQKENI. The length of the CDR3 is 14 residues.

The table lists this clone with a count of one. The CDR3 DNA reads TGCAGCGCCCAGGGGATACGTGTTCCCGGGGAGCTGTTTTTT. The encoded protein is CSAQGIRVPGELFF. V gene TRBV29-1 combines with J gene TRBJ2-2; D is perhaps TRBD1 (6 bases). The CDR3 is 14 amino acids. CDR1 and CDR2 from the germline V gene are SQVTM and ANQGSEA. V gave up 7 bases and J gave up 6 bases, with 18 bases separating them.

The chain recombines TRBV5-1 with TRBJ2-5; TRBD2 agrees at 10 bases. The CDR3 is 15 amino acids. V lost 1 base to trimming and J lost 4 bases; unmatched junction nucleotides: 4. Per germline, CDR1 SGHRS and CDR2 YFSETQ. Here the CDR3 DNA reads TGCGCCAGCAGCTTGAGCGGGGGGGGACGAGAGACCCAGTACTTC. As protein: CASSLSGGGRETQYF.

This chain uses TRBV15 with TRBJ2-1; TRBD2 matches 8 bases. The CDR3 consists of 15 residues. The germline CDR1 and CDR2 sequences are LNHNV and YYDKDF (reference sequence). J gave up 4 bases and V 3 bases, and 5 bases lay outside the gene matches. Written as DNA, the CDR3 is TGTGCCACCAGCAGGGACGGGGGGGATTACAATGAGCAGTTCTTC. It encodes CATSRDGGDYNEQFF.